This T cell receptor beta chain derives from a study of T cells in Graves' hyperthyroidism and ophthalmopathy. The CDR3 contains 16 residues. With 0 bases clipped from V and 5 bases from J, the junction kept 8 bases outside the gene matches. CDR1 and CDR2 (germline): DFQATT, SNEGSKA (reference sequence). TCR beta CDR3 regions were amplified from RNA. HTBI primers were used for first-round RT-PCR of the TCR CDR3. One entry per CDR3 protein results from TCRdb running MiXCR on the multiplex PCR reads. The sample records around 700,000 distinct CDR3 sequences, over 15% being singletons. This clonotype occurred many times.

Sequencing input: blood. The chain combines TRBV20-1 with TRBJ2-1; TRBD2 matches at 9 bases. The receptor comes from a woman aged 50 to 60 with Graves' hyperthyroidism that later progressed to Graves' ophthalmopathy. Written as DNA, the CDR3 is TGCAGTGCTAGAGACCCAGGGCGGGGGGGTCACAATGAGCAGTTCTTC. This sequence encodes CSARDPGRGGHNEQFF.